The source of this TCR beta chain is a study of shared clonotypes between healthy human individuals. The CDR3 sequence is 16 residues long. Looked up from germline, CDR1 is MGHRA and CDR2 is YSYEKL. The junction had 6 bases not matched to a gene; V was cut back by 3 bases and J by 0 bases. A deep-level run was used for the assay. Assay used: immunoSEQ multiplex PCR; TCRdb lists only in-frame clones, some missing. The table shows some 2,100,000 clones, with under 97% occurring only once. This clonotype was sampled from a man aged 18 to 30 in good health. V gene TRBV4-1 combines with J gene TRBJ2-7; 9 bases align to TRBD1. The sample was naive CD4+ T cells sorted from blood. Subset meaning: CD45RA+ positively selected. CDR3 residues: CASSQPGTGSSYEQYF. In DNA form, the CDR3 reads TGCGCCAGCAGCCAGCCCGGGACAGGGAGCTCCTACGAGCAGTACTTC.